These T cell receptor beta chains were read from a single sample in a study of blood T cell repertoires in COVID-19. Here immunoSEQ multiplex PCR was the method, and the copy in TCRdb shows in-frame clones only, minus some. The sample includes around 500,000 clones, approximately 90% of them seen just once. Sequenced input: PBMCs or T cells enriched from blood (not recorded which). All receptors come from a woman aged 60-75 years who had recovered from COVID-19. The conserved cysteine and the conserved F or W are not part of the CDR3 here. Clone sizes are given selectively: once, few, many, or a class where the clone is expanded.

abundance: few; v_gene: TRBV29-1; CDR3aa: SVGSGLTDTQY
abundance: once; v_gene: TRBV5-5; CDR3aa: ASSPMLGGNTGELF
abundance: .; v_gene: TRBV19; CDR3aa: ASSMGQGAEYGYT
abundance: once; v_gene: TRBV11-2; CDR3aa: ASGDRVSYEQY
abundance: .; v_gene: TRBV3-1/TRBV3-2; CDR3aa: ASSQGPGPL
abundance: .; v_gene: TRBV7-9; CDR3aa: ASSFHRSTGILEKLF
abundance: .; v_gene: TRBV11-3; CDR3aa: ASSLAGGVGSPLH
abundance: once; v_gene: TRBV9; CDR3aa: ASSVEGTGFFKAEAF
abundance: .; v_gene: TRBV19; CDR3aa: ASSIGRGLPYEQY
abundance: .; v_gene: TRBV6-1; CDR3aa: ASSDRGHTEAF
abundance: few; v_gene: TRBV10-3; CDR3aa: ATAGSGPFG
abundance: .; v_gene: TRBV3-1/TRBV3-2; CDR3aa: ASSWGGGPGNTIY
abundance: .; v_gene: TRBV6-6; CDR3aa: ASSRTGTGIFSPLH
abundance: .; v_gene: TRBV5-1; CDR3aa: ASSLGQGVLYEQF
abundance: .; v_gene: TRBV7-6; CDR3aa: ASSANRGGYNSPLH
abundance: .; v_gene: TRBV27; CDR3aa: ASSPLGTGGTGEH
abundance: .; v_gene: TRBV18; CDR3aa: ASSEDRSSYYGYT
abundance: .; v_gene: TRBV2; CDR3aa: ASSRGTGAPQY
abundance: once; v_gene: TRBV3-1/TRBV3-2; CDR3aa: ASSERTGGYYGYT
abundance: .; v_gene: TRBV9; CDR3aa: ASSVREGNTIY
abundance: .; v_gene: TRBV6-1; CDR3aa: ASSEAGSYGYT
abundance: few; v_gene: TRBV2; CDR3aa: ASRENYGYT
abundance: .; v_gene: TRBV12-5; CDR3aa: ASGLVLEKLF
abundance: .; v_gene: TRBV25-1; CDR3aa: AAAGDYNSPLH
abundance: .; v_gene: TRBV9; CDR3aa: ASSPSGGAGEQY
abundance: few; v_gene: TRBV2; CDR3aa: ASRDEAGGTSNEQF
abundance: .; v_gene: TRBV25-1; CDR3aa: ASSDRVTQETQY
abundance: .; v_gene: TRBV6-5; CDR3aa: ASSYMSSTYEQY
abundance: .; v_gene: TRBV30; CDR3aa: AWGQRNSPLH
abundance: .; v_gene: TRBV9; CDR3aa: ASSVAVAGDTQY
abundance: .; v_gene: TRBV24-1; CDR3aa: ATSEQGGETQY
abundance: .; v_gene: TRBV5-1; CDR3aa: ASSFLQAGASYGYT